The 29 T cell receptor beta chains below all came from one sample that was sequenced in a study of T-cell memory formation after mild COVID-19. TCRdb re-analysed the 5' RACE reads in MiXCR, keeping a single row per CDR3 protein. Of 84,000 or so distinct CDR3 sequences detected, approximately 15% appear once; the ten largest clones hold about 31%. The sample was PBMCs or a T cell subset sorted from them (not recorded which). These TCRs come from an adult woman who had mild COVID-19 (a few samples of this study predate the infection). Cell type and time point are not known.

This chain links TRBV7-8 with TRBJ2-7, with D perhaps TRBD1 (6 bases). V shed 3 bases and J shed 3 bases, with 21 bases lying between them. This CDR3 is 17 amino acids long. Germline V gives CDR1 SGHVS, CDR2 FQNEAQ. The CDR3 DNA follows: TGTGCCAGCAGCTTGGGAATACAGGGCTCCGTCGACTACGAGCAGTACTTC. It yields the protein CASSLGIQGSVDYEQYF.

This clonotype appeared a few times. Here the CDR3 reads CATIRGPGELFF. Written as DNA, the CDR3 is TGTGCCACCATCAGAGGTCCCGGGGAGCTGTTTTTT. The chain employs TRBV7-9 and TRBJ2-2; D remains unclear. The germline CDR1 and CDR2 sequences are SEHNR and FQNEAQ (reference sequence). The V end was cut by 10 bases, the J end by 6 bases, with 12 bases between. CDR3 length: 12 amino acids.

The CDR3 nucleotides are TGTGCCAGCGCCCATTTAGGGGGGAACACTGAAGCTTTCTTT. Encoded protein: CASAHLGGNTEAFF. V usage is TRBV7-6 and J usage is TRBJ1-1; D perhaps matches TRBD1 (6 bases). This CDR3 has 14 amino acids. V was trimmed by 8 bases and J by 1 base, leaving 14 bases between them. CDR1 and CDR2 (germline): SGHVS, FNYEAQ.

The chain employs TRBV4-3 and TRBJ2-1; D not resolved. The CDR3 is 13 residues long. The germline V gene has CDR1 LGHNA and CDR2 YSLEER. V lost 0 bases and J lost 10, with 10 bases in between. CDR3 sequence (DNA): TGCGCCAGCAGCCAAGATAGCTCGAACGAGCAGTTCTTC. It encodes CASSQDSSNEQFF.

Comments on this clonotype: The junction departs from germline at one end; a sequencing error may be responsible. The V gene is TRBV10-3, the J gene TRBJ2-1; 9 bases are shared with TRBD2. CDR1 is ENHRY, CDR2 SYGVKD, per germline. The CDR3 contains 18 residues. CDR3 in amino acids: CAISEYRTSENAYNEQFF. The CDR3 region has the DNA TGCGCCATCAGTGAGTATAGGACTAGCGAGAACGCCTACAATGAGCAGTTCTTC.

This clonotype was observed at least ten times. This chain joins TRBV24-1 and TRBJ2-1; perhaps TRBD1 as D (5 bases). This CDR3 has 14 amino acids. The germline gives CDR1 KGHDR, CDR2 SFDVKD. V lost 4 bases and J lost 4, with 10 bases in between. The CDR3 DNA follows: TGTGCCACCAGTGACCAGACAGATTACAATGAGCAGTTCTTC. Translated, it gives CATSDQTDYNEQFF.

The rearrangement joins TRBV7-2 to TRBJ2-7; 14 positions agree with TRBD2. The V gene's germline CDR1 is SGHTA and CDR2 FQGNSA. The CDR3 is 17 amino acids. The trim removed 2 bases at V and 1 base at J, leaving 4 bases unmatched. CDR3 nucleotide sequence: TGTGCCAGCAGCTTACAGGGACTAGCGGGAGAGTCCTACGAGCAGTACTTC. Amino acid sequence: CASSLQGLAGESYEQYF.

This clonotype was counted a few times. V is TRBV29-1 and J is TRBJ2-5, with D unresolved. Germline V lookup: CDR1 SQVTM, CDR2 ANQGSEA. V was clipped by 8 bases and J by 5 bases, with 15 bases between them. The CDR3 is 12 amino acids. CDR3 sequence: CSFGSGKETQYF. The CDR3 coding sequence is TGCAGCTTTGGATCCGGAAAGGAGACCCAGTACTTC.

This chain connects TRBV10-3 to TRBJ2-3, with D unclear. CDR1 and CDR2 from the germline V gene are ENHRY and SYGVKD. The CDR3 length is 18 residues. V dropped 4 bases and J dropped 2 bases, with 22 bases sitting between them. The CDR3 region is CAISVSSPLLLSTDTQYF. CDR3 bases: TGTGCCATCAGTGTATCCTCCCCACTCCTGCTTTCCACAGATACGCAGTATTTT.

V and J are TRBV5-1 and TRBJ2-3, with D tentatively TRBD2 (5 bases). The CDR3 is 13 residues long. Trimming stripped 6 bases from V and 0 bases from J, with 8 bases between. Looked up from germline, CDR1 is SGHRS and CDR2 is YFSETQ. In DNA form, the CDR3 reads TGCGCCAGCACACGAGGGAGCACAGATACGCAGTATTTT. Amino acids: CASTRGSTDTQYF.

This clonotype was detected only a few times. The rearrangement joins TRBV20-1 to TRBJ2-7; the D call may be TRBD1 or TRBD2 (5 bases each). Trimming shortened V by 0 bases and J by 1 base, and 13 bases separated the two germline ends. The germline V gene has CDR1 DFQATT and CDR2 SNEGSKA (reference sequence). The CDR3 covers 15 residues. In DNA, the CDR3 is TGCAGTGCTAGAGATCCCGGGACGTCTTCCTACGAGCAGTACTTC. It is translated as CSARDPGTSSYEQYF.

This clonotype came up a few times. The chain has TRBV3-1 and TRBJ2-1; TRBD2 aligns across 10 bases. Germline CDR1 is LGHDT and CDR2 is YNNKEL (reference sequence). Trimming cost V 2 bases and J 9 bases; bases outside gene matches: 19. The CDR3 covers 19 residues. The CDR3 region is CASSQLSRSRVAGGSEQFF. CDR3 coding DNA: TGTGCCAGCAGCCAACTCTCAAGATCTAGGGTAGCGGGGGGTAGTGAGCAGTTCTTC.

The chain couples TRBV29-1 to TRBJ1-2; D uncertain. With 3 bases removed from V and 3 bases from J, the gap between germline ends came to 14 bases. The germline CDR1 and CDR2 sequences are SQVTM and ANQGSEA. This CDR3 spans 14 amino acids. The CDR3 reads CSVEEIGGYYGYTF. DNA for the CDR3: TGCAGCGTTGAGGAAATAGGCGGCTACTATGGCTACACCTTC.

The chain combines TRBV7-9 with TRBJ2-3; no firm D call. The germline V gene encodes CDR1 SEHNR and CDR2 FQNEAQ (reference sequence). The length of the CDR3 is 14 residues. Trimming shortened V by 5 bases and J by 2 bases, and 11 bases separated the two germline ends. This chain's CDR3 is CASSPLIVTDTQYF. In nucleotides, the CDR3 is TGTGCCAGCAGCCCTCTTATCGTCACAGATACGCAGTATTTT.

This clonotype has a handful of counts. The chain links TRBV12-3 or TRBV12-4 to TRBJ2-6, with D unclear. The CDR3 runs to 13 residues. V was shortened by 2 bases and J by 4 bases, with 3 bases between the two germline ends. The CDR3 DNA follows: TGTGCCAGCAGTTTACCCGGGGCCAACGTCCTGACTTTC. As protein: CASSLPGANVLTF.

Of note for this clonotype: A junction end diverges from the germline sequence, so it may reflect a read error. This sequence joins TRBV15 and TRBJ2-5; D remains ambiguous. CDR3 length: 13 amino acids. Germline CDR1 is LNHNV and CDR2 is YYDKDF (reference sequence). In nucleotides, the CDR3 is TGTGCCACCAGAGGGAAAGGAGAGGAGACGCAGTACTTC. Translating it yields CATRGKGEETQYF.

This chain links TRBV6-1 with TRBJ1-1; D might be TRBD1 (5 bases). Germline lookup yields CDR1 MNHNS and CDR2 SASEGT. V was trimmed by 2 bases and J by 4 bases, leaving 8 bases between them. The CDR3 loop spans 13 amino acids. CDR3 residues: CASSERRGTEAFF. Here the CDR3 DNA reads TGTGCCAGCAGTGAAAGGAGGGGCACTGAAGCTTTCTTT.

J is TRBJ2-1 and V is TRBV7-8, with 8 bases aligning to TRBD2. Germline V gene lookup returns CDR1 SGHVS and CDR2 FQNEAQ. The CDR3 is 17 residues long. V lost 1 base to trimming and J lost 9 bases; unmatched junction nucleotides: 14. CDR3 sequence (DNA): TGTGCCAGCAGCTTAGATGGTCGGGGGACTAGTGGGCCTGAGCAGTTCTTC. Amino acids: CASSLDGRGTSGPEQFF. The full variable domain, rest sourced from reference TRBV7-8 and TRBJ2-1, is GAGVSQSPRYKVAKRGQDVALRCDPISGHVSLFWYQQALGQGPEFLTYFQNEAQLDKSGLPSDRFFAERPEGSVSTLKIQRTQQEDSAVYLCASSLDGRGTSGPEQFFGPGTRLTVL.

This clonotype was recorded a few times. The CDR3 DNA sequence: TGCAGCGTTGAAGAGGACCAGGGGGCTAACTACGAGCAGTACTTC. Residues: CSVEEDQGANYEQYF. J is TRBJ2-7 and V is TRBV29-1, with 8 positions matching TRBD1. The CDR3 is made up of 15 amino acids. CDR1 is SQVTM and CDR2 is ANQGSEA in the germline V gene. V shed 0 bases and J 3 bases; nucleotides not matched to a gene: 7.

There are a few counts of this clonotype. The gene calls are TRBV7-9 and TRBJ1-1; no clear D. Germline V gives CDR1 SEHNR, CDR2 FQNEAQ (reference sequence). The CDR3 loop spans 12 amino acids. V shed 2 bases and J shed 0 bases, with 1 base lying between them. The CDR3 nucleotides read TGTGCCAGCAGCTTACTGAACACTGAAGCTTTCTTT. It specifies CASSLLNTEAFF.

This clonotype was counted only a few times. J is TRBJ2-7 and V is TRBV12-3 or TRBV12-4; D remains unclear. V was cut by 2 bases and J by 0 bases, with 5 bases left in between. This CDR3 region has 13 residues. CDR3 loop: CASSLFLSYEQYF. DNA of the CDR3: TGTGCCAGCAGTTTATTCCTCTCCTACGAGCAGTACTTC.

The genes are TRBV23-1 and TRBJ2-2; tentative D call: TRBD1 (6 bases). TRBV23-1 falls under the ORF class, with uncertain function. The CDR3 length is 16 residues. V was trimmed by 0 bases and J by 1 base, leaving 9 bases between them. The CDR3 loop is CASSQSAGVNTGELFF. In DNA form, the CDR3 reads TGCGCCAGCAGTCAATCGGCAGGGGTGAACACCGGGGAGCTGTTTTTT.

This clonotype was counted between two and nine times. The chain is built from TRBV7-9 and TRBJ1-1; D call uncertain. The germline V and J ends were trimmed by 2 bases and 1 base, with 14 bases remaining between them. The CDR3 has 16 residues. Germline CDR1 and CDR2: SEHNR and FQNEAQ (reference sequence). The CDR3 protein is CASSLNQLNPNTEAFF. In DNA, the CDR3 is TGTGCCAGCAGCTTAAACCAGTTGAACCCGAACACTGAAGCTTTCTTT.

The gene calls are TRBV6-2 or TRBV6-3 and TRBJ2-7, with 8 positions matching TRBD2. Germline-derived CDR1 and CDR2 are MNHEY and SVGEGT. The CDR3 consists of 13 residues. With V trimmed by 5 bases and J by 6 bases, 6 bases remained unmatched. DNA of the CDR3: TGTGCCAGCAGTCCAAGCGGGAGTAGCGAGCAGTACTTC. Its translation is CASSPSGSSEQYF.

This clonotype was seen at least ten times. The chain employs TRBV13 and TRBJ2-3; D is undetermined. CDR1 PRHDT and CDR2 FYEKMQ come from the germline V gene (reference sequence). V shed 5 bases and J shed 4 bases, with 13 bases lying between them. The CDR3 is 14 amino acids. CDR3 residues: CASSPNFRADTQYF. CDR3 bases: TGTGCCAGCAGCCCTAATTTTCGCGCAGATACGCAGTATTTT.

This sequence joins TRBV7-9 and TRBJ2-7; either TRBD1 or TRBD2 may fit D (6 bases each). This CDR3 comprises 14 residues. The germline V gene has CDR1 SEHNR and CDR2 FQNEAQ (reference sequence). The ends were cut back, 1 base at V and 5 bases at J, with 12 bases in the middle. The CDR3 region has the DNA TGTGCCAGCAGCTTAGGACAGGAGGGGAACGAGCAGTACTTC. Its protein is CASSLGQEGNEQYF.

To note about this clonotype: Possible read error: a much larger clone is one base away. V and J are TRBV6-4 and TRBJ2-2; 11 bases align to TRBD1. The CDR3 totals 15 residues. The V gene's germline CDR1 is MRHNA and CDR2 SNTAGT. The CDR3 nucleotides read TGTGCCAGCAGTCCGGGACAGGGGGACACCGTGGAGCTGTTTTTT. Amino acid sequence: CASSPGQGDTVELFF.

A single count supports this clonotype. V is TRBV27 and J is TRBJ1-2; 7 nucleotides agree with TRBD1. With 5 bases clipped from V and 4 bases from J, the junction kept 7 bases outside the gene matches. In germline, CDR1 is MNHEY, CDR2 SMNVEV (reference sequence). There are 14 residues in the CDR3. The CDR3: CASSPGTALYGYTF. In DNA form, the CDR3 reads TGTGCCAGCAGTCCAGGGACAGCGCTCTATGGCTACACCTTC.

The table lists this clonotype with a few counts. The rearrangement uses TRBV19 and TRBJ1-2; possible D gene TRBD1, 6 bases. Trimming left V 5 bases short and J 4 bases short, with 14 bases between. The germline V gene encodes CDR1 LNHDA and CDR2 SQIVND (reference sequence). CDR3 length: 14 residues. The CDR3 loop reads CASSLTDSPYGYTF. CDR3 nucleotide sequence: TGTGCCAGTAGTTTGACGGACAGTCCCTATGGCTACACCTTC.